This T cell receptor beta chain originates from a study of OX40 agonist ivuxolimab in advanced cancers. Study-wide points: Clonal expansion by week 6 occurred in CD4+ and CD8+ blood T cells (at 0.1 to 3.0 mg/kg).

The table came from immunoSEQ multiplex PCR; TCRdb's copy has only in-frame clones and leaves some out. The sample shows tens of thousands of clones, roughly nine tenths of them seen only once. Comment on this clone: Its antigen is not known.

With V trimmed by 3 bases and J by 7 bases, 12 bases remained unmatched. The CDR3 length is 16 residues. Germline assignment: CDR1 SGHNT and CDR2 YYREEE (reference sequence). Autoimmune disease history or systemic immunosuppression barred patients. This TCR came from an adult with an advanced solid tumor such as melanoma, head and neck, liver or kidney cancer. V and J are TRBV5-4 and TRBJ2-1; 8 nucleotides align to TRBD2. The material sequenced was CD4+ or CD8+ T cells sorted from blood, taken in a trial of the OX40 agonist ivuxolimab. The CDR3 region has the DNA TGTGCCAGCAGCTGGAACGCGGGGGGATATTGGAATGAGCAGTTCTTC. Its translation: CASSWNAGGYWNEQFF.